This is a list of T cell receptor beta chains from one sample in a study of blood T cell repertoires in COVID-19. Clones were sequenced by immunoSEQ multiplex PCR, and TCRdb holds only the in-frame ones, with some missing. The table has tens of thousands of clones, 80% to 90% seen once. Sequencing was done on a sample of peripheral blood. These TCRs come from an elderly woman with active or convalescent COVID-19. Both conserved end residues are part of each CDR3. A D gene is named only where the DNA matches it firmly. Size values are once, few and many counts, or a class for expanded clones, and some rows have none.

V: TRBV10-3
J: TRBJ1-2
D: -
size: -
DNA: TGTGCCATCAGTGAGTCGGTACAGCAATATGGCTACACCTTC
CDR3: CAISESVQQYGYTF

V: TRBV2
J: TRBJ2-7
D: -
size: -
DNA: TGTGCCAGCAGGGATCCAGACAGCTACGAGCAGTACTTC
CDR3: CASRDPDSYEQYF

V: TRBV10-3
J: TRBJ1-5
D: -
size: -
DNA: TGTGCCATCAGTGAAGACTATAGCAATCAGCCCCAGCATTTT
CDR3: CAISEDYSNQPQHF

V: TRBV19
J: TRBJ2-7
D: TRBD1
size: -
DNA: TGTGCCAGTAGTATCCTACCCGGACAGGGAGGCGAGCAGTACTTC
CDR3: CASSILPGQGGEQYF

V: TRBV7-2
J: TRBJ1-6
D: -
size: -
DNA: TGTGCCAGCAGCTTAAACGGGGATTCACCCCTCCACTTT
CDR3: CASSLNGDSPLHF

V: TRBV19
J: TRBJ1-5
D: -
size: -
DNA: TGTGCCAGTAGTTCCCCTCTAGGGGTTTATAGCAATCAGCCCCAGCATTTT
CDR3: CASSSPLGVYSNQPQHF

V: TRBV6-6
J: TRBJ2-3
D: TRBD2
size: -
DNA: TGTGCCGAAAGCGGGACTAGCACAGATACGCAGTATTTT
CDR3: CAESGTSTDTQYF

V: TRBV5-5
J: TRBJ1-2
D: TRBD1
size: few
DNA: TGTGCCAGCAGCGTACCTCCAGGGGGCGAAAGATCCGGCTACACCTTC
CDR3: CASSVPPGGERSGYTF

V: TRBV7-6
J: TRBJ2-7
D: TRBD2
size: -
DNA: TGTGCCAGCAGTCTCCCTAGCGGGTCTTCTGGGGAGCAGTACTTC
CDR3: CASSLPSGSSGEQYF

V: TRBV4-3
J: TRBJ2-7
D: -
size: -
DNA: TGCGCCAGCAGTCGAAGCCGGACAGCGTACTACGAGCAGTACTTC
CDR3: CASSRSRTAYYEQYF

V: TRBV3-1/TRBV3-2
J: TRBJ2-3
D: -
size: -
DNA: TGTGCCAGCAGCCCCTACTTGCTTCTAGGAGGTACGCAGTATTTT
CDR3: CASSPYLLLGGTQYF

V: TRBV29-1
J: TRBJ1-1
D: -
size: -
DNA: TGCAGCGTTGAATCCAGGGGTGCTGAAGCTTTCTTT
CDR3: CSVESRGAEAFF

V: TRBV5-1
J: TRBJ2-1
D: -
size: -
DNA: TGCGCCAGCAGCCAGGACAGAGTCTACAATGAGCAGTTCTTC
CDR3: CASSQDRVYNEQFF

V: TRBV6-6
J: TRBJ1-4
D: -
size: -
DNA: TGTGCCAGCAGTTACAGGGGATACGAAAAACTGTTTTTT
CDR3: CASSYRGYEKLFF